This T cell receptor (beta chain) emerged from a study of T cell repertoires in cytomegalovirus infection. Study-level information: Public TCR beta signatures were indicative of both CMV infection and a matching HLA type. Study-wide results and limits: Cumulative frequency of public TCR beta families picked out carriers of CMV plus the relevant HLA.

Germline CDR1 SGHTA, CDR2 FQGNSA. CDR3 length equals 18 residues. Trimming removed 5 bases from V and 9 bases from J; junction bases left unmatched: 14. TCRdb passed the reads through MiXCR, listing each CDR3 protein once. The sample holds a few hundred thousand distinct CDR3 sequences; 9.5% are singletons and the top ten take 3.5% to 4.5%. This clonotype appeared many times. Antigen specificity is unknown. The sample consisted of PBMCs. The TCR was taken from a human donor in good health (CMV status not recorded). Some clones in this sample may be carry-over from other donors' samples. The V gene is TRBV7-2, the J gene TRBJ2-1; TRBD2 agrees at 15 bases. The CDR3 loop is CASSPGLAGGSGGIEQFF. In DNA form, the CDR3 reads TGTGCCAGCAGCCCCGGACTAGCGGGAGGGTCCGGGGGCATTGAGCAGTTCTTC.